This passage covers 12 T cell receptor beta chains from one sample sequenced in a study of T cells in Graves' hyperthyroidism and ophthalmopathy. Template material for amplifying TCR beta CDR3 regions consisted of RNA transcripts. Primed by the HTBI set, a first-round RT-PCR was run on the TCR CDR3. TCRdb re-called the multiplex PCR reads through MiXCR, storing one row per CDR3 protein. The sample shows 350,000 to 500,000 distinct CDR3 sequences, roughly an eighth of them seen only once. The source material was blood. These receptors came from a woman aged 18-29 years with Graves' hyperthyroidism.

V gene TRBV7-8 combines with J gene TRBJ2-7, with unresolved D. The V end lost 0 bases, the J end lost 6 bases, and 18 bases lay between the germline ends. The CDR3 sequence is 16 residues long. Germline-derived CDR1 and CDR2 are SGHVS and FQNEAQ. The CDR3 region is CASSLAQASKIGEQYF. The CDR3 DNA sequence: TGTGCCAGCAGCTTAGCTCAGGCTTCCAAGATCGGCGAGCAGTACTTC. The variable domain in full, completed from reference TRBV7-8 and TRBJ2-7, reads GAGVSQSPRYKVAKRGQDVALRCDPISGHVSLFWYQQALGQGPEFLTYFQNEAQLDKSGLPSDRFFAERPEGSVSTLKIQRTQQEDSAVYLCASSLAQASKIGEQYFGPGTRLTVT.

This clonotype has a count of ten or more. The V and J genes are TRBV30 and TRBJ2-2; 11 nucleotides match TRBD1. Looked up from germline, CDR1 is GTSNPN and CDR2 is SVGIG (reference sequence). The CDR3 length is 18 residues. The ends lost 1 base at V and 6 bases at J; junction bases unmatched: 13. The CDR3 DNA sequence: TGTGCCTGGAGTGGAAGAGGAATAGGACAGGGGGCCTCCGGGGAGCTGTTTTTT. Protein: CAWSGRGIGQGASGELFF.

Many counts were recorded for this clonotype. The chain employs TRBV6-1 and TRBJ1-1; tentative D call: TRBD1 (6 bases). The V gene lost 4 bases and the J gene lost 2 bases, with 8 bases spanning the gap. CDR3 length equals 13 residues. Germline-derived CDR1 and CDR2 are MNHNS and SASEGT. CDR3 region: CASSGTVNTEAFF. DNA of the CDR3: TGTGCCAGCAGTGGGACAGTAAACACTGAAGCTTTCTTT.

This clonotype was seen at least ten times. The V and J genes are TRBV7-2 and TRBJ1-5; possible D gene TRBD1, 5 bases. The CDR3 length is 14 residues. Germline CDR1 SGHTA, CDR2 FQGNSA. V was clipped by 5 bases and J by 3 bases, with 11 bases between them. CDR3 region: CASSGDRYNQPQHF. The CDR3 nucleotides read TGTGCCAGCAGCGGTGACAGATACAATCAGCCCCAGCATTTT. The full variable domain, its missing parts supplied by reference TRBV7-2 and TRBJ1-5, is GAGVSQSPSNKVTEKGKDVELRCDPISGHTALYWYRQSLGQGLEFLIYFQGNSAPDKSGLPSDRFSAERTGGSVSTLTIQRTQQEDSAVYLCASSGDRYNQPQHFGDGTRLSIL.

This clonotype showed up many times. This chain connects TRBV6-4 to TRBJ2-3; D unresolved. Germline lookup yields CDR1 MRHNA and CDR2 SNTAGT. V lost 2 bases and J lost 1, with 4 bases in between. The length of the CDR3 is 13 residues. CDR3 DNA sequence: TGTGCCAGCAGTGACAGGGGCACAGATACGCAGTATTTT. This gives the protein CASSDRGTDTQYF.

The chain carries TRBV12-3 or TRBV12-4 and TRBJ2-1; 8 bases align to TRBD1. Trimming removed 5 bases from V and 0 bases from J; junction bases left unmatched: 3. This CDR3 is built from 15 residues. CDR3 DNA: TGTGCCAGCAGTCGGACAGGGTACTCCTACAATGAGCAGTTCTTC. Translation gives CASSRTGYSYNEQFF.

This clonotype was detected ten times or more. CDR3 in amino acids: CASSLVRGQGMGGYTF. The CDR3 DNA sequence: TGTGCCAGCAGTTTGGTCCGGGGACAGGGGATGGGCGGCTACACCTTC. The rearrangement uses TRBV28 and TRBJ1-2, with 10 bases identical to TRBD1. Per germline, CDR1 MDHEN and CDR2 SYDVKM. Germline trimming cut 3 bases from V and 8 bases from J; bases unmatched to any gene: 12. The CDR3 contains 16 residues.

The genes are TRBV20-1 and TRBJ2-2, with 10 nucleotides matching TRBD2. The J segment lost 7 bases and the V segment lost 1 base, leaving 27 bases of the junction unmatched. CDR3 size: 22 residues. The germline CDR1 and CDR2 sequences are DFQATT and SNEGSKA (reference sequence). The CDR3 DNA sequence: TGCAGTGCTAGAGCGCGGGCTGGGGGGGCCGAAGCTAGCGGGAGTATTTTCGGGGAGCTGTTTTTT. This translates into CSARARAGGAEASGSIFGELFF.

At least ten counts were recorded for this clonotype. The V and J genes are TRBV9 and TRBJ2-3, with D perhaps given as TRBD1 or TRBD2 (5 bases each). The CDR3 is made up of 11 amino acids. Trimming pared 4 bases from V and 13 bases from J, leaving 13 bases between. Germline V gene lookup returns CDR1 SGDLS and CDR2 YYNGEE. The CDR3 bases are TGTGCCAGCAGCTCGGGACCCGAGGAGTATTTT. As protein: CASSSGPEEYF.

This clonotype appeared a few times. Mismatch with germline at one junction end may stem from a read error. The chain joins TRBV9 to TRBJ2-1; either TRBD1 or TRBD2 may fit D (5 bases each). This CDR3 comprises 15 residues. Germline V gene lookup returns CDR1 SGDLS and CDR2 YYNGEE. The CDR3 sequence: CASSAGAGSFNEQFF. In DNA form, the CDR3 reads TGTGCCAGCAGCGCCGGGGCAGGATCCTTCAATGAGCAGTTCTTC.

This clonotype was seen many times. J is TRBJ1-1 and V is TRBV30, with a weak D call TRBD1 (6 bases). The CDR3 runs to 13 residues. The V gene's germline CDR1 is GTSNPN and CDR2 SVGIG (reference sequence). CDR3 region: CAGGGTYFTEAFF. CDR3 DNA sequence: TGTGCTGGAGGGGGGACCTACTTCACTGAAGCTTTCTTT.

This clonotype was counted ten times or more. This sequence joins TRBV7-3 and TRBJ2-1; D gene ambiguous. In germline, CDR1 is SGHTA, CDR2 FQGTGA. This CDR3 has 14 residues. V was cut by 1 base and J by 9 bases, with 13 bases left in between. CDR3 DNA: TGTGCCAGCAGCTTAAATCCGTTGGCTTCTGAGCAGTTCTTC. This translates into CASSLNPLASEQFF.